A single sample is the source of the 21 T cell receptor beta chains below, sequenced in a study of metastatic and nonmetastatic thyroid tumors. TCRdb called clones again from the PCR reads with MiXCR. The sample holds 6,400 or so clones, about 33% seen once. Not a single patient had been given any form of treatment at any point before undergoing thyroid surgery. Sequencing was carried out using adjacent normal tissue. The origin of the receptors is a female donor with papillary thyroid cancer or a benign thyroid nodule (not recorded which). Some clones in this sample may be carry-over from other donors' samples.

The gene calls are TRBV30 and TRBJ1-2; weak D call: TRBD1 (5 bases). The V end was cut by 1 base, the J end by 2 bases, with 8 bases between. Germline loops: CDR1 GTSNPN, CDR2 SVGIG (reference sequence). This CDR3 spans 13 amino acids. The CDR3 here is CAWSDTGNYGYTF. CDR3 DNA: TGTGCCTGGAGTGACACAGGAAACTATGGCTACACCTTC.

The CDR3 nucleotides are TGTGCCAGCAGTTACCGGGGGGGCAGGACTGAAGCTTTCTTT. Amino acid sequence: CASSYRGGRTEAFF. This chain connects TRBV6-5 to TRBJ1-1, with a weak D call TRBD1 (6 bases). V lost 2 bases to trimming and J lost 5 bases, with 12 bases between them. Germline CDR1 is MNHEY and CDR2 is SVGAGI. CDR3 length: 14 residues.

The J gene is TRBJ2-3, the V gene TRBV20-1, with 14 bases lining up with TRBD2. CDR1 is DFQATT, CDR2 SNEGSKA, per germline (reference sequence). The J segment lost 6 bases and the V segment lost 0 bases, leaving 5 bases of the junction unmatched. The CDR3 spans 16 residues. CDR3 sequence: CSARDPTSGRADTQYF. CDR3 DNA: TGCAGTGCTAGAGATCCGACTAGCGGGAGGGCCGATACGCAGTATTTT.

The chain couples TRBV19 to TRBJ2-3; D gene uncertain. Germline lookup yields CDR1 LNHDA and CDR2 SQIVND (reference sequence). V dropped 3 bases and J dropped 2 bases, with 12 bases sitting between them. There are 15 residues in the CDR3. The CDR3 DNA reads TGTGCCAGTAGTATGGTGGGGTCTTTCACAGATACGCAGTATTTT. Translated, it gives CASSMVGSFTDTQYF.

Turning to this clone: This sample includes further DNA sequences coding for the same CDR3. The chain links TRBV6-2 or TRBV6-3 to TRBJ2-7; TRBD1 agrees at 10 bases. The trim removed 2 bases at V and 3 bases at J, leaving 7 bases unmatched. The CDR3 has 16 residues. Germline V gene sequence: CDR1 MNHEY, CDR2 SVGEGT. CDR3 protein: CASSYAVRTGGYEQYF. CDR3 bases: TGTGCCAGCAGTTACGCTGTCCGGACAGGGGGCTACGAGCAGTACTTC.

This chain connects TRBV5-1 to TRBJ2-2; no firm D call. The CDR3 length is 15 residues. CDR1 is SGHRS and CDR2 is YFSETQ in the germline V gene. V was cut by 4 bases and J by 0 bases, with 10 bases left in between. The CDR3 nucleotides read TGCGCCAGCAGCCTGGACGGCGCGAACACCGGGGAGCTGTTTTTT. Protein sequence: CASSLDGANTGELFF. Based on the CDR3 plus reference TRBV5-1 and TRBJ2-2, the full variable domain is KAGVTQTPRYLIKTRGQQVTLSCSPISGHRSVSWYQQTPGQGLQFLFEYFSETQRNKGNFPGRFSGRQFSNSRSEMNVSTLELGDSALYLCASSLDGANTGELFFGEGSRLTVL.

This clone was seen only once. J is TRBJ2-7 and V is TRBV3-1; the match to TRBD2 covers 8 bases. The CDR3 is 14 residues long. The germline V gene encodes CDR1 LGHDT and CDR2 YNNKEL (reference sequence). J was trimmed by 4 bases and V by 6 bases; bases with no gene match: 8. The CDR3 nucleotides are TGTGCCAGCAGTTTTGCGGCGGGAGGTTACGAGCAGTACTTC. It yields the protein CASSFAAGGYEQYF.

Concerning this clone: Since the CDR3 does not end with the conserved phenylalanine or tryptophan, this likely comes from a read error. No DNA is shown, since the ends of the CDR3 on it are uncertain; the CDR3 is the one TCRdb lists. This rearrangement joins TRBV6-1 to TRBJ1-2. Looked up from germline, CDR1 is MNHNS and CDR2 is SASEGT. With termini counted, the CDR3 has 14 amino acids. CDR3 in amino acids: CASSEIGRTAGYTL.

Only a few counts were recorded for this clone. The genes are TRBV12-3 or TRBV12-4 and TRBJ1-1, with 10 positions matching TRBD1. CDR3 length: 16 residues. J gave up 3 bases and V 6 bases, and 10 bases lay outside the gene matches. CDR3 amino acids: CASSYDRGLEDTEAFF. CDR3 nucleotide sequence: TGTGCCAGCAGCTATGACAGGGGGCTTGAGGACACTGAAGCTTTCTTT.

CDR3 sequence (DNA): TGTGCCAGTAGTCTGGGGTCGTTGGTGACAGAAGGCAATAGCAATCAGCCCCAGCATTTT. This encodes CASSLGSLVTEGNSNQPQHF. J is TRBJ1-5 and V is TRBV19, with a weak D call TRBD1 (5 bases). Trimming removed 5 bases at V and 0 bases at J, with 26 bases between. The CDR3 totals 20 residues. CDR1 and CDR2 (germline): LNHDA, SQIVND (reference sequence).

The CDR3 reads CSARLAPRGPNEQFF. The CDR3 DNA reads TGCAGTGCTAGACTAGCCCCAAGGGGGCCCAATGAGCAGTTCTTC. The V gene is TRBV20-1, the J gene TRBJ2-1; TRBD1 matches 7 bases. The ends lost 2 bases at V and 6 bases at J; junction bases unmatched: 10. Looked up from germline, CDR1 is DFQATT and CDR2 is SNEGSKA (reference sequence). The CDR3 runs to 15 residues.

This chain joins TRBV20-1 and TRBJ2-7, with 7 positions matching TRBD1. CDR3 length equals 13 residues. Germline CDR1 DFQATT, CDR2 SNEGSKA (reference sequence). Losses at the gene ends were 5 bases for V and 0 bases for J; bases not matched to a gene: 4. CDR3 nucleotide sequence: TGCAGTGCTTGGGACAGCTACTCCTACGAGCAGTACTTC. It specifies CSAWDSYSYEQYF.

This clone was found once. CDR3 coding DNA: TGTGCCACTAACCCTGACCGGGACTACCCCTGGAGCCAGCCCCAGCATTTT. Translation: CATNPDRDYPWSQPQHF. The V and J genes are TRBV19 and TRBJ1-5, with a tentative D call TRBD1 (5 bases). In germline, CDR1 is LNHDA, CDR2 SQIVND (reference sequence). The CDR3 has 17 residues. With 10 bases removed from V and 7 bases from J, the gap between germline ends came to 29 bases.

This clone was picked up a small number of times. The gene calls are TRBV28 and TRBJ2-7; TRBD1 is a possible D gene (5 bases). V gave up 1 base and J gave up 4 bases, with 14 bases separating them. CDR1 is MDHEN, CDR2 SYDVKM, per germline. This CDR3 has 15 amino acids. CDR3 in amino acids: CASSLSGISMYEQYF. CDR3 bases: TGTGCCAGCAGTTTATCAGGGATATCTATGTACGAGCAGTACTTC.

This clone came up a few times. V usage is TRBV20-1 and J usage is TRBJ2-7, with 8 nucleotides matching TRBD2. The CDR3 length is 15 residues. J was trimmed by 3 bases and V by 4 bases; bases with no gene match: 11. Germline V gene data show CDR1 as DFQATT and CDR2 as SNEGSKA (reference sequence). The CDR3 reads CSATRIAGQFYEQYF. The DNA for the CDR3 is TGCAGTGCTACGCGAATAGCGGGACAATTCTACGAGCAGTACTTC.

J is TRBJ1-6 and V is TRBV10-2, with 7 bases matching TRBD1. The length of the CDR3 is 16 residues. CDR1 and CDR2 (germline): WSHSY, SAAADI. V trimming: 8 bases; J trimming: 11 bases; junction bases outside the gene matches: 18. CDR3 in DNA: TGCGCCAGCCTAAGAACACAGGGGCCCTTAGGAACACCCCTCCACTTT. Its translation is CASLRTQGPLGTPLHF.

The V and J genes are TRBV6-2 or TRBV6-3 and TRBJ1-1; tentative D call: TRBD1 (6 bases). Trimming took off 1 base at V and 4 bases at J, with 7 bases between the two ends. The germline V gene has CDR1 MNHEY and CDR2 SVGEGT. There are 13 residues in the CDR3. CDR3: CASSYWDTTEAFF. The CDR3 DNA is TGTGCCAGCAGTTACTGGGACACCACTGAAGCTTTCTTT.

This clone was seen a handful of times. The chain joins TRBV27 to TRBJ2-1; TRBD1 matches at 8 bases. This CDR3 is 14 amino acids long. V shed 4 bases, J shed 10 bases, and the junction held 9 bases outside the gene matches. Germline V gives CDR1 MNHEY, CDR2 SMNVEV (reference sequence). Here the CDR3 reads CASSSSNRGVEQFF. In DNA form, the CDR3 reads TGTGCCAGCAGTTCTTCCAACAGGGGGGTCGAGCAGTTCTTC.

This clone has more than one count but fewer than ten. The junction shows a germline mismatch at one end, possibly a read error. The J gene is TRBJ2-2, the V gene TRBV12-3 or TRBV12-4, with D unclear. There are 14 residues in the CDR3. The DNA of the CDR3 is TGTGCCAGCAGTTTATTACAGAACGCCGGGGAGCTGTTTTTT. Its protein is CASSLLQNAGELFF.

The chain links TRBV25-1 to TRBJ1-2, with D perhaps matching TRBD1 (6 bases). This CDR3 region has 14 residues. The germline V and J ends were trimmed by 2 bases and 4 bases, with 11 bases remaining between them. Germline lookup yields CDR1 MGHDK and CDR2 SYGVNS. The CDR3 is CASSETGQIYGYTF. The CDR3 DNA sequence: TGTGCCAGCAGTGAAACCGGACAGATCTATGGCTACACCTTC.

This clone came up a few times. The chain uses TRBV6-5 and TRBJ2-7; TRBD2 matches 8 bases. The CDR3 covers 14 residues. V shed 2 bases and J 2 bases; nucleotides not matched to a gene: 2. Germline assignment: CDR1 MNHEY and CDR2 SVGAGI. CDR3 nucleotide sequence: TGTGCCAGCAGTTACACTAGCGGAGCCTACGAGCAGTACTTC. This codes for CASSYTSGAYEQYF.